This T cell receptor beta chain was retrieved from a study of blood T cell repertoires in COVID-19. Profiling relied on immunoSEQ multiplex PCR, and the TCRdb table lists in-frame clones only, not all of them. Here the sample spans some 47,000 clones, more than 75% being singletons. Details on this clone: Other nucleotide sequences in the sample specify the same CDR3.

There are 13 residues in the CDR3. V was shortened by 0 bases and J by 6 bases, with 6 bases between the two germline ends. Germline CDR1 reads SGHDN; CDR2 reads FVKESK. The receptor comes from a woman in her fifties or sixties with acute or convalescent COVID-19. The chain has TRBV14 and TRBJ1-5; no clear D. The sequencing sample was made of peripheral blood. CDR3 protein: CASSQDRGQPQHF. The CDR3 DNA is TGTGCCAGCAGCCAAGATCGGGGTCAGCCCCAGCATTTT. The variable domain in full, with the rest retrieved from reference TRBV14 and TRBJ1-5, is EAGVTQFPSHSVIEKGQTVTLRCDPISGHDNLYWYRRVMGKEIKFLLHFVKESKQDESGMPNNRFLAERTGGTYSTLKVQPAELEDSGVYFCASSQDRGQPQHFGDGTRLSIL.